This paragraph covers one T cell receptor (beta chain) sequence. The target antigen is unknown. This specimen comes from a study of Ad26.COV2.S vaccination and SARS-CoV-2 variants. In the study overall: The trial was COV1001 and the donor's arm was Ad26.COV2.S.

The sample's treatment: roughly 18 received Ad26.COV2.S at low or high dose, single or two shots; several received placebo; per-sample allocation not given. Sampling occurred on day 63 after the first vaccine or placebo injection. Recruitment in Boston yielded a donor of adult age, 18-55 years. Study observations and caveats: Analyses that measured TCR breadth and depth may have underestimated total T cell responses.

Measured with immunoSEQ multiplex PCR; TCRdb has only the in-frame clones, and not every one. The sample carries more than 350,000 clones, approximately 90% recorded once. CDR1 is SNHLY and CDR2 is FYNNEI in the germline V gene. The CDR3 runs 14 residues. V was clipped by 3 bases and J by 6 bases, with 12 bases between them. The source is a person between 18 and 65 years old who received the Ad26.COV2.S COVID-19 vaccine or a placebo. Material: peripheral blood, obtained in a trial of Ad26.COV2.S vaccine versus placebo. The chain couples TRBV2 to TRBJ2-4, with a tentative D call TRBD2 (5 bases). The CDR3 sequence is CASSEGFEGNIQYF. In nucleotides, the CDR3 is TGTGCCAGCAGTGAGGGGTTTGAGGGAAACATTCAGTACTTC.